This T cell receptor beta chain was profiled in a study of blood T cells in healthy people across ages. Primers used in a second PCR of about 6 to 12 cycles were a sample-barcoded 5' primer and a J-beta primer mix. In TCRdb, the 5' RACE reads were re-called with MiXCR into one record per CDR3 protein. The repertoire holds about 1 million distinct CDR3 sequences, with roughly 45% as singletons. The people who gave samples were healthy Caucasians from Russia, aged roughly 6 to 90. This clonotype turned up a few times. The V gene's germline CDR1 is SGHTA and CDR2 FQGNSA. CDR3 size: 15 residues. This receptor was obtained from a woman in her sixties in good health. V usage is TRBV7-2 and J usage is TRBJ2-4; 7 nucleotides align to TRBD2. Gene TRBJ2-7 matches the end of the DNA better, so the J call may be wrong. The specimen was blood. The chain's CDR3 is CASSLDPSGYYEQYF. The CDR3 region has the DNA TGTGCCAGCAGCTTAGATCCTAGCGGATACTACGAGCAGTACTTC.